Here is one T cell receptor beta chain with its context. There are a few counts of this clonotype. This clone's antigen is unknown. Per-base qualities were not stored, and no clone one base away is much larger. Sequenced using an Illumina NovaSeq 6000. TCRalpha and TCRbeta cDNA libraries were built by 5'RACE with constant-segment primers, adding sample barcodes and unique molecular identifiers. Trizol reagent was used to extract RNA from every sample. The libraries were amplified in two PCR steps, and the second step added a second sample barcode and Illumina TruSeq adapters. The libraries were sequenced on an Illumina NovaSeq using 2 x 150 bp paired-end reads. The published analysis was carried out like this. Demultiplexing of reads and collapsing into UMI-guided consensus sequences were performed with migec v1.2.7. Using mixcr v2.1.11, the UMI consensuses were aligned to TRA and TRB V and J templates and assembled into clonotypes. Clonotypes were classified as expanded or contracted when called significant by both edgeR and NoisET, with noise models trained on biological replicates. For edgeR calls, the cutoffs were a false discovery rate-adjusted p below 0.01 and a log2 fold-change threshold of 1. PCA with hierarchical clustering of max-normalized trajectories of the 1000 most abundant clonotypes was used as exploratory dynamics analysis. The CD4 or CD8 phenotype of responding clones was assigned using the separately sequenced CD4+ and CD8+ repertoires. The raw public data were reprocessed by TCRdb itself: fastp quality trimming at Q25, MiXCR clonotype calling, in-frame beta chains only. Each entry is one CDR3 protein sequence, shown with its most common DNA and genes. The V and J calls shown here were made by TCRdb, not taken from the authors' results. For this sample the table gives hundreds of thousands of distinct CDR3 sequences, of which 20% to 25% were detected only once. Around 20% of the sample goes to the ten largest clones.

The sample comes from a study of T-cell memory formation after mild COVID-19 (dated by TCRdb to about 2021). The study in broad terms: TCR sequence clusters from the two donors were found to be largely donor specific. Two young, previously healthy adult volunteers made up the cohort, one male and one female. T-cell clones expanding and contracting after mild COVID-19 in two donors were tracked by longitudinal TCRalpha and TCRbeta repertoire sequencing.

PBMCs were isolated by Ficoll-Paque density gradient centrifugation. Points the paper makes about the study in general: SARS-CoV-2 specificity was not confirmed for the second-wave clones peaking on day 37. Contracting CD4+ clones turned up mainly in the CM and EM memory subsets, whereas EMRA was where CD8+ clones were enriched. Some responding clones were detected in pre-infection memory, which suggested that pre-existing cross-reactive memory T cells had joined the SARS-CoV-2 response. Only a couple of mild cases were covered by the study, and larger cohorts that include severe cases with pre-infection samples were considered necessary. Clones that contracted from day 15 to 85 showed balanced CD4/CD8 phenotypes, whereas a second wave of clones that expanded from day 15 to 37 leaned towards CD4+.

CDR1 MGHDK and CDR2 SYGVNS are derived from the germline V gene. Trimming leaves V shorter by 4 bases and J shorter by 0 bases, with the junction holding 11 bases beyond the gene matches. From the cysteine through the phenylalanine, the CDR3 covers 17 amino acids. Of the read, only the CDR3 DNA is kept; its 51 bases are in frame from base 1. The material sequenced was PBMCs or a T cell subset sorted from them (not recorded which). This receptor chain uses TRBV25-1 and TRBJ1-1; 7 bases in between match TRBD1. This receptor was identified in a man aged 18 to 29 who had mild COVID-19 (a few samples of this study predate the infection). The sample titles of this study are shuffled in the database, so cell type and time point are left out; the donor was told from shared clones. The sequence in DNA is TGTGCCAGCAGTGTCGGATCCTACGGGACAGTGAACACTGAAGCTTTCTTT. This is translated as CASSVGSYGTVNTEAFF.